Shown below are 4 T cell receptor beta chains from a single sample sequenced in a study of blood T cell repertoires in COVID-19. Profiling relied on immunoSEQ multiplex PCR, and the TCRdb table lists in-frame clones only, not all of them. This table holds about 210,000 clones, approximately 80% found once. Material for sequencing was peripheral blood. The source is a woman older than 75 with COVID-19, enrolled during active disease.

This clone was recorded a few times. The rearrangement links TRBV28 to TRBJ1-2; D remains ambiguous. V lost 3 bases, J lost 5 bases, and 4 bases lay in between. This CDR3 has 11 amino acids. CDR1 and CDR2 (germline): MDHEN, SYDVKM. CDR3 amino acids: CASSLAYGYTF. The CDR3 DNA sequence: TGTGCCAGCAGTTTGGCTTATGGCTACACCTTC.

The CDR3 coding sequence is TGTGCCAGCGGAGCCCCGCCCAACTATGGCTACACCTTC. Protein sequence: CASGAPPNYGYTF. The chain is built from TRBV6-6 and TRBJ1-2; the D is unclear. Germline values: CDR1 MNHNY, CDR2 SVGAGI (reference sequence). Deletions cut 8 bases from V and 2 bases from J, with 12 bases between. The CDR3 has 13 amino acids.

As regards this clone: Mismatch with germline at one junction end may stem from a read error. This specimen includes other DNA sequences encoding the same CDR3. The V call is TRBV6-5, the J call TRBJ2-3; D remains ambiguous. CDR1 is MNHEY, CDR2 SVGAGI, per germline. The CDR3 sequence is 13 residues long. The CDR3 region is CASSSDFSDTQYF. In nucleotides, the CDR3 is TGTGCCAGCAGTTCCGACTTTTCGGATACACAGTATTTT.

This chain links TRBV5-1 with TRBJ2-7, with 11 bases identical to TRBD2. V dropped 0 bases and J dropped 3; count of bases not matched to a gene: 2. The CDR3 runs 15 residues. From germline, CDR1 is SGHRS and CDR2 YFSETQ. The CDR3 here is CASSLGLAGNYEQYF. The DNA of the CDR3 is TGCGCCAGCAGCTTGGGACTAGCGGGAAACTACGAGCAGTACTTC.